The T cell receptor (beta chain) under discussion was sequenced for a study of T cells after yellow fever vaccination. Study-wide background: Low-cell-number fractions underwent preparation using SMART-Seq v4 Ultra Low Input. General study points: After the booster, 96% of CD4 and 75% to 90% of CD8 primary-response clones were re-detected.

This clonotype was counted between two and nine times. No antigen is known for it. Researchers made TCR cDNA using 5'RACE template switching, and this step added a universal primer site and UMIs. TCRdb independently ran MiXCR on the 5' RACE reads; one entry per CDR3 protein. This sample yields a few hundred thousand distinct CDR3 sequences, of which 4.1% are seen a single time; approximately 23% belongs to the top ten. V dropped 0 bases and J dropped 3 bases, with 12 bases sitting between them. This CDR3 region has 16 residues. CDR1 and CDR2 (germline): SGHRS, YFSETQ. This sequence originates from a man aged 18 to 30 who received the YFV17D yellow fever vaccine. The sequencing used PBMCs, collected 5 days after the yellow fever booster vaccination. The J gene is TRBJ2-2, the V gene TRBV5-1; unclear D gene. The CDR3 DNA reads as TGCGCCAGCAGCTTGGACGCGGTGAGGTACACCGGGGAGCTGTTTTTT. Translated: CASSLDAVRYTGELFF.